These 21 T cell receptor beta chains came from one sample sequenced in a study of CD8 T cells in ankylosing spondylitis. A single record per CDR3 protein comes from TCRdb applying MiXCR to the 5' RACE reads. This table holds about 39,000 distinct CDR3 sequences, more than 3% found once. Specimen: blood, either unsorted or a sorted T cell fraction (not recorded which). The receptors were sampled from a female donor with ankylosing spondylitis or in good health (not recorded which).

By frequency in the sample, this clonotype is medium-sized. The chain joins TRBV9 to TRBJ1-2; D gene uncertain. The CDR3 has 13 amino acids. CDR1 is SGDLS and CDR2 is YYNGEE in the germline V gene. V dropped 4 bases and J dropped 8 bases, with 15 bases sitting between them. CDR3 DNA sequence: TGTGCCAGCAGCCTCGACGGACCGCAGGGCTACACCTTC. This translates into CASSLDGPQGYTF.

This clonotype was seen at least ten times. The chain has TRBV9 and TRBJ2-3, with 8 bases identical to TRBD1. The J segment lost 0 bases and the V segment lost 3 bases, leaving 6 bases of the junction unmatched. CDR3 length: 16 amino acids. Germline CDR1 reads SGDLS; CDR2 reads YYNGEE. In DNA form, the CDR3 reads TGTGCCAGCAGCGGAGAGGGGACAGGAAGCACAGATACGCAGTATTTT. This sequence encodes CASSGEGTGSTDTQYF.

This clonotype came up many times. The chain combines TRBV9 with TRBJ1-2; 7 nucleotides match TRBD1. The germline CDR1 and CDR2 sequences are SGDLS and YYNGEE. The CDR3 is made up of 14 amino acids. J gave up 6 bases and V 3 bases, and 8 bases lay outside the gene matches. The CDR3 reads CASSAAGTDNGYTF. The DNA of the CDR3 is TGTGCCAGCAGCGCTGCCGGGACAGATAATGGCTACACCTTC.

The sample holds many counts of this clonotype. The chain is built from TRBV9 and TRBJ2-2; 9 bases line up with TRBD1. This CDR3 is 17 amino acids long. Germline-derived CDR1 and CDR2 are SGDLS and YYNGEE. The ends lost 1 base at V and 6 bases at J; junction bases unmatched: 10. This CDR3 is CASSVTQGQGMAGELFF. The CDR3 nucleotides read TGTGCCAGCAGCGTAACCCAGGGACAGGGCATGGCCGGGGAGCTGTTTTTT.

This clonotype has a handful of counts. The chain joins TRBV9 to TRBJ2-5; D is ambiguous. The CDR3 extends over 14 amino acids. Germline lookup yields CDR1 SGDLS and CDR2 YYNGEE. Deletions cut 0 bases from V and 2 bases from J, with 8 bases between. CDR3 sequence reads: CASSVGQQQETQYF. The CDR3 nucleotides are TGTGCCAGCAGCGTAGGCCAGCAGCAAGAGACCCAGTACTTC.

This clonotype was picked up many times. This chain links TRBV9 with TRBJ2-5, with D perhaps TRBD2 (5 bases). The CDR3 loop spans 14 amino acids. Germline V CDR1 and CDR2: SGDLS, YYNGEE. V was trimmed by 0 bases and J by 5 bases, leaving 11 bases between them. The DNA of the CDR3 is TGTGCCAGCAGCGTAGACGCTAGCCACGAGACCCAGTACTTC. Translating it yields CASSVDASHETQYF.

Sample share makes this clonotype medium-sized. This sequence joins TRBV9 and TRBJ1-1; D gene unclear. This CDR3 contains 14 residues. V was cut by 0 bases and J by 1 base, with 7 bases left in between. Germline lookup yields CDR1 SGDLS and CDR2 YYNGEE. CDR3 nucleotide sequence: TGTGCCAGCAGCGTAGAGACGGGGAACACTGAAGCTTTCTTT. Its protein product is CASSVETGNTEAFF.

Remarks on this clonotype: A much larger clone differs by one base, so this may be a read error. The genes are TRBV9 and TRBJ2-3; D may be TRBD1 (5 bases). Trimming took 0 bases from V and 0 from J, leaving 5 bases between them. Germline CDR1 reads SGDLS; CDR2 reads YYNGEE. The CDR3 spans 14 residues. CDR3 residues: CASSVGQSTDTQYF. CDR3 in DNA: TGTGCCAGCAGCGTAGGACAGAGCACAGATACGCAGTATTTT.

The chain carries TRBV9 and TRBJ1-5; weak D call: TRBD1 (6 bases). CDR3 length equals 14 residues. The V gene's germline CDR1 is SGDLS and CDR2 YYNGEE. V was trimmed by 3 bases and J by 9 bases, leaving 16 bases between them. The CDR3 sequence is CASSARQARGPQHF. The CDR3 nucleotides are TGTGCCAGCAGCGCCCGACAGGCCAGAGGGCCCCAGCATTTT.

This clonotype was recorded at least ten times. The chain uses TRBV9 and TRBJ2-5; tentative D call: TRBD2 (6 bases). Germline CDR1 and CDR2: SGDLS and YYNGEE. The CDR3 length is 14 residues. V was trimmed by 4 bases and J by 5 bases, leaving 15 bases between them. The CDR3 coding sequence is TGTGCCAGCAGCTCGGGACTCGCGGGCGAGACCCAGTACTTC. It specifies CASSSGLAGETQYF. Filled out from reference TRBV9 and TRBJ2-5, the complete variable domain reads DSGVTQTPKHLITATGQRVTLRCSPRSGDLSVYWYQQSLDQGLQFLIQYYNGEERAKGNILERFSAQQFPDLHSELNLSSLELGDSALYFCASSSGLAGETQYFGPGTRLLVL.

The sample holds many counts of this clonotype. The gene calls are TRBV9 and TRBJ2-3; no clear D. The CDR3 covers 14 residues. V lost 1 base and J lost 8, with 14 bases in between. Germline V gene sequence: CDR1 SGDLS, CDR2 YYNGEE. DNA for the CDR3: TGTGCCAGCAGCGTAACTCAGAGCTCGGGTACGCAGTATTTT. It codes for CASSVTQSSGTQYF.

V is TRBV9 and J is TRBJ1-6; 7 positions agree with TRBD1. Germline CDR1 SGDLS, CDR2 YYNGEE. The CDR3 is 15 residues long. The V segment lost 3 bases and the J segment 14 bases; nucleotides outside the gene matches: 14. The CDR3 DNA is TGTGCCAGCAGCGAAACTGGGACAGCAGCTGGGGCCCTCCACTTT. Protein sequence: CASSETGTAAGALHF.

This clonotype was seen many times. The V and J genes are TRBV9 and TRBJ1-6, with D tentatively TRBD1 (6 bases). CDR1 and CDR2 (germline): SGDLS, YYNGEE. There are 15 residues in the CDR3. The V end lost 4 bases, the J end lost 6 bases, and 14 bases lay between the germline ends. The DNA of the CDR3 is TGTGCCAGCAGCTCCCGACAGGACCTTAATTCACCCCTCCACTTT. Translating it yields CASSSRQDLNSPLHF.

The table lists this clonotype with many counts. This sequence joins TRBV9 and TRBJ1-6, with TRBD1 identical over 7 bases. The length of the CDR3 is 13 residues. The germline V gene has CDR1 SGDLS and CDR2 YYNGEE. Trimming cost V 3 bases and J 10 bases; bases outside gene matches: 4. The DNA for the CDR3 is TGTGCCAGCAGCGAACAGGGGATATCACCCCTCCACTTT. It translates to CASSEQGISPLHF.

A few counts support this clonotype. The chain is built from TRBV9 and TRBJ2-3, with D unresolved. CDR1 is SGDLS and CDR2 is YYNGEE in the germline V gene. V dropped 6 bases and J dropped 2 bases, with 16 bases sitting between them. CDR3 length: 15 residues. The CDR3 region is CASKIGLGNTDTQYF. The CDR3 nucleotides read TGTGCCAGCAAAATTGGGTTGGGGAACACAGATACGCAGTATTTT.

This clonotype was found many times. The chain couples TRBV9 to TRBJ2-7; D possibly uses TRBD1 or TRBD2 (5 bases each). The CDR3 is made up of 16 amino acids. Trimming took 0 bases from V and 5 from J, leaving 18 bases between them. Germline lookup yields CDR1 SGDLS and CDR2 YYNGEE. CDR3 region: CASSVAPGAHSHEQYF. The CDR3 coding sequence is TGTGCCAGCAGCGTAGCGCCCGGGGCCCATTCCCACGAGCAGTACTTC.

This clonotype was counted ten times or more. The chain links TRBV9 to TRBJ2-5; 10 bases are a match to TRBD2. Germline values: CDR1 SGDLS, CDR2 YYNGEE. J gave up 6 bases and V 4 bases, and 12 bases lay outside the gene matches. The CDR3 extends over 16 amino acids. The CDR3 DNA sequence: TGTGCCAGCAGCCCCCATCTAGCGGGGGTTTTAAAGACCCAGTACTTC. It specifies CASSPHLAGVLKTQYF.

The V call is TRBV9, the J call TRBJ2-4, with 8 bases fitting TRBD2. The CDR3 is made up of 16 amino acids. Germline V lookup: CDR1 SGDLS, CDR2 YYNGEE. The V and J ends lost 4 bases and 0 bases, in that order; junction bases with no gene match: 6. CDR3: CASSFGREGAKNIQYF. The CDR3 DNA follows: TGTGCCAGCAGCTTTGGACGGGAGGGAGCCAAAAACATTCAGTACTTC.

Many counts were recorded for this clonotype. V usage is TRBV9 and J usage is TRBJ1-4; no clear D gene. Germline CDR1 reads SGDLS; CDR2 reads YYNGEE. V gave up 0 bases and J gave up 5 bases, with 11 bases separating them. The CDR3 has 15 amino acids. The CDR3 region is CASSVAWSKNEKLFF. As DNA, the CDR3 is TGTGCCAGCAGCGTAGCTTGGTCGAAGAATGAAAAACTGTTTTTT. Together with reference TRBV9 and TRBJ1-4, the CDR3 gives the full variable domain: DSGVTQTPKHLITATGQRVTLRCSPRSGDLSVYWYQQSLDQGLQFLIQYYNGEERAKGNILERFSAQQFPDLHSELNLSSLELGDSALYFCASSVAWSKNEKLFFGSGTQLSVL.

This clonotype was seen ten or more times. The gene calls are TRBV9 and TRBJ1-2; 9 nucleotides agree with TRBD1. Looked up from germline, CDR1 is SGDLS and CDR2 is YYNGEE. The CDR3 is 14 residues long. V shed 0 bases, J shed 7 bases, and the junction held 4 bases outside the gene matches. The CDR3 DNA is TGTGCCAGCAGCGTAGCGGACAGGGGAGGTGGCTACACCTTC. It translates to CASSVADRGGGYTF.

This clonotype came up a few times. The chain carries TRBV9 and TRBJ2-1, with TRBD2 matching 12 bases. V lost 4 bases to trimming and J lost 2 bases; unmatched junction nucleotides: 4. Germline values: CDR1 SGDLS, CDR2 YYNGEE. This CDR3 is 16 amino acids long. The CDR3 here is CASSPSGGAPYNEQFF. The CDR3 nucleotides read TGTGCCAGCAGCCCTAGCGGGGGGGCCCCCTACAATGAGCAGTTCTTC.